The present entry profiles one T cell receptor (beta chain) with its context. The source of the sample is a study of blood T cell repertoires in COVID-19. Study context: PBMCs, B-cell-depleted T cells, or T cells provided the cDNA or gDNA that made up the material.

Assay: immunoSEQ multiplex PCR; the TCRdb copy retains only in-frame clones and omits some. The data show some 180,000 clones, with about 83% seen just once and roughly 1.9% held by the top ten. The sequencing sample was made of peripheral blood. This clonotype originated in a woman of 80 years or more with acute or convalescent COVID-19.

The CDR3 DNA reads as TGTGCCAGCAGCCCCCGGGACAGGGGGCTTTTGAACACTGAAGCTTTCTTT. Translation gives CASSPRDRGLLNTEAFF. The J gene is TRBJ1-1, the V gene TRBV3-1 (or the pseudogene TRBV3-2), with 12 positions matching TRBD1. Germline values: CDR1 LGHDT, CDR2 YNNKEL (reference sequence). The CDR3 consists of 17 residues. Unmatched junction bases numbered 6, after V lost 4 bases and J lost 0 bases.